A single sample gave rise to the 23 T cell receptor beta chains below, sequenced in a study of T cells in Graves' hyperthyroidism and ophthalmopathy. What was amplified from RNA transcripts were TCR beta CDR3 regions. The HTBI primer set drove a first-round RT-PCR of the TCR CDR3. TCRdb re-derived calls from the multiplex PCR reads in MiXCR, one entry per CDR3 protein. Counted here are around 300,000 distinct CDR3 sequences, roughly 14% occurring once; the ten biggest clones make up roughly 25%. Source material: blood. The receptors stem from a woman in her 30s with Graves' hyperthyroidism.

The rearrangement joins TRBV28 to TRBJ2-5; possible D gene TRBD2, 6 bases. V was clipped by 5 bases and J by 4 bases, with 14 bases between them. CDR1 is MDHEN and CDR2 is SYDVKM in the germline V gene. This CDR3 region has 14 residues. The CDR3 loop reads CASSPGTVGETQYF. DNA for the CDR3: TGTGCCAGCAGTCCGGGGACTGTAGGAGAGACCCAGTACTTC.

This clonotype has a count of ten or more. V usage is TRBV28 and J usage is TRBJ1-1; D is unclear. This CDR3 contains 14 residues. Trimming removed 6 bases at V and 0 bases at J, with 11 bases between. Germline V gene data show CDR1 as MDHEN and CDR2 as SYDVKM. The CDR3 nucleotides are TGTGCCAGCAGACGAACCCGACTGAACACTGAAGCTTTCTTT. Amino acids: CASRRTRLNTEAFF. Supplemented by reference TRBV28 and TRBJ1-1, the full variable domain reads DVKVTQSSRYLVKRTGEKVFLECVQDMDHENMFWYRQDPGLGLRLIYFSYDVKMKEKGDIPEGYSVSREKKERFSLILESASTNQTSMYLCASRRTRLNTEAFFGQGTRLTVV.

There are many counts of this clonotype. The chain combines TRBV11-2 with TRBJ2-1; D is ambiguous. Trimming shortened V by 8 bases and J by 3 bases, and 14 bases separated the two germline ends. This CDR3 is built from 14 residues. Germline V gene data show CDR1 as SGHAT and CDR2 as FQNNGV. CDR3 loop: CASAGDGRYNEQFF. The CDR3 DNA sequence: TGTGCCAGCGCCGGCGACGGTCGCTACAATGAGCAGTTCTTC.

This clonotype has at least ten counts. The rearrangement links TRBV28 to TRBJ2-7, with D possibly matching TRBD2 (6 bases). Trimming removed 6 bases at V and 5 bases at J, with 14 bases between. CDR1 MDHEN and CDR2 SYDVKM come from the germline V gene. CDR3 length equals 13 residues. CDR3 bases: TGTGCCAGCAGACCCATGACTAGAAACGAGCAGTACTTC. Translation gives CASRPMTRNEQYF.

This clonotype was observed many times. This chain uses TRBV5-1 with TRBJ2-3; D not certain. Looked up from germline, CDR1 is SGHRS and CDR2 is YFSETQ. This CDR3 spans 13 amino acids. Trimming took 5 bases from V and 1 from J, leaving 8 bases between them. CDR3 residues: CASRGKGTDTQYF. The CDR3 DNA follows: TGCGCCAGCAGGGGTAAGGGCACAGATACGCAGTATTTT.

This clonotype was seen ten or more times. The CDR3: CASSYSLPRRTSYEQYF. The CDR3 region has the DNA TGTGCCAGCAGTTACTCCCTCCCCAGGCGAACCTCCTACGAGCAGTACTTC. The genes are TRBV6-2 or TRBV6-3 and TRBJ2-7; D ambiguous. Germline lookup yields CDR1 MNHEY and CDR2 SVGEGT. V gave up 0 bases and J gave up 0 bases, with 15 bases separating them. The CDR3 sequence is 17 residues long.

This clonotype has a handful of counts. Germline is not matched at one junction end, which may reflect a read error. The chain joins TRBV11-1 to TRBJ1-1; TRBD1 matches 8 bases. The germline V gene encodes CDR1 SGHAT and CDR2 FQDESV (reference sequence). CDR3 length: 14 residues. The CDR3 DNA follows: TGTGCCAGCAGTTTAGACAGGGGAAACGCTGAAGCTTTCTTT. Residues: CASSLDRGNAEAFF.

A single count supports this clonotype. The chain carries TRBV11-1 and TRBJ2-1; 13 bases are a match to TRBD2. Trimming at V came to 3 bases and at J to 9 bases, leaving 11 bases not matched to a gene. Germline CDR1 is SGHAT and CDR2 is FQDESV (reference sequence). The CDR3 length is 17 residues. As DNA, the CDR3 is TGTGCCAGCAGCTTTCCGCCCGGACTAGCGGGAGTCGGTGAGCAGTTCTTC. Protein sequence: CASSFPPGLAGVGEQFF.

V is TRBV27 and J is TRBJ1-6; D gene unclear. There are 13 residues in the CDR3. Per the germline V gene, CDR1 is MNHEY and CDR2 is SMNVEV (reference sequence). Between the trimmed V and J ends, which lost 8 bases and 7 bases, there was a span of 12 bases. The CDR3 protein is CASGEQLNSPLHF. The CDR3 DNA reads as TGTGCCAGCGGCGAACAGCTGAATTCACCCCTCCACTTT.

The chain uses TRBV24-1 and TRBJ1-5; no definite D call. Per the germline V gene, CDR1 is KGHDR and CDR2 is SFDVKD. V lost 5 bases and J 3 bases, leaving 7 bases between the germline ends. The CDR3 is 13 amino acids. The CDR3 reads CATSGNNNQPQHF. DNA for the CDR3: TGTGCCACCAGTGGGAACAACAATCAGCCCCAGCATTTT.

Notes on this clonotype: A much larger clonotype is one base distant, so this may be a read error. V and J are TRBV12-5 and TRBJ1-1; 7 bases line up with TRBD1. The V and J ends lost 6 bases and 0 bases, in that order; junction bases with no gene match: 4. The CDR3 loop spans 14 amino acids. Germline V gives CDR1 LGHNT, CDR2 FRNRAP. The CDR3 region is CASGLGGLNTEAFF. The DNA for the CDR3 is TGTGCTAGTGGCCTAGGGGGCCTGAACACTGAAGCTTTCTTT.

The rearrangement links TRBV9 to TRBJ2-2; TRBD2 might be the D (6 bases). The CDR3 has 13 residues. CDR1 SGDLS and CDR2 YYNGEE come from the germline V gene. Trimming removed 2 bases from V and 5 bases from J, with 7 bases in between. The CDR3 loop reads CASSVSGTGELFF. CDR3 coding DNA: TGTGCCAGCAGCGTCAGCGGGACCGGGGAGCTGTTTTTT. The variable domain in full, completed from reference TRBV9 and TRBJ2-2, reads DSGVTQTPKHLITATGQRVTLRCSPRSGDLSVYWYQQSLDQGLQFLIQYYNGEERAKGNILERFSAQQFPDLHSELNLSSLELGDSALYFCASSVSGTGELFFGEGSRLTVL.

The count of this clonotype is one. The V and J genes are TRBV10-2 and TRBJ2-5; D is uncertain. The CDR3 extends over 13 amino acids. From germline, CDR1 is WSHSY and CDR2 SAAADI. V was cut by 4 bases and J by 3 bases, with 9 bases left in between. The DNA for the CDR3 is TGCGCCAGCAGTGGTAACGCCAAAGAGACCCAGTACTTC. The encoded protein is CASSGNAKETQYF.

This clonotype was counted only a few times. Germline is not matched at one junction end, which may reflect a read error. V is TRBV10-3 and J is TRBJ2-3, with unresolved D. The CDR3 extends over 13 amino acids. Germline V gene lookup returns CDR1 ENHRY and CDR2 SYGVKD. The CDR3, as DNA: TGTGCCGTCAGTCGACCGGACACAGATACGCAGTATTTT. This encodes CAVSRPDTDTQYF.

This chain joins TRBV29-1 and TRBJ2-1; tentative D call: TRBD2 (5 bases). The V end was cut by 2 bases, the J end by 3 bases, with 11 bases between. The CDR3 runs to 14 residues. CDR1 SQVTM and CDR2 ANQGSEA come from the germline V gene. The CDR3 protein is CSVEWTYNYNEQFF. CDR3 bases: TGCAGCGTTGAATGGACTTACAACTACAATGAGCAGTTCTTC.

This clonotype was seen only a few times. This sequence joins TRBV18 and TRBJ2-1, with D uncertain. The CDR3 runs to 15 residues. Germline CDR1 and CDR2: KGHSH and LQKENI. V was shortened by 2 bases and J by 0 bases, with 8 bases between the two germline ends. The CDR3 reads CASSPRASSYNEQFF. CDR3 nucleotide sequence: TGTGCCAGCTCACCAAGAGCCAGCTCCTACAATGAGCAGTTCTTC. The variable domain in full, with the rest retrieved from reference TRBV18 and TRBJ2-1, is NAGVMQNPRHLVRRRGQEARLRCSPMKGHSHVYWYRQLPEEGLKFMVYLQKENIIDESGMPKERFSAEFPKEGPSILRIQQVVRGDSAAYFCASSPRASSYNEQFFGPGTRLTVL.

The chain links TRBV5-4 to TRBJ1-4; D is uncertain. Trimming shortened V by 6 bases and J by 4 bases, and 22 bases separated the two germline ends. The CDR3 has 17 amino acids. CDR1 SGHNT and CDR2 YYREEE come from the germline V gene (reference sequence). The CDR3 sequence is CASTENGGNRNNEKLFF. The DNA of the CDR3 is TGTGCCAGCACCGAGAACGGCGGGAATCGAAATAATGAAAAACTGTTTTTT.

This clonotype was counted ten times or more. This chain links TRBV10-3 with TRBJ1-2, with 12 bases lining up with TRBD1. This CDR3 has 18 amino acids. Losses at the gene ends were 2 bases for V and 4 bases for J; bases not matched to a gene: 11. Looked up from germline, CDR1 is ENHRY and CDR2 is SYGVKD. The CDR3 nucleotides are TGTGCCATCAGTGAGACAGGGACAGGGGGCCAACTGAGCTATGGCTACACCTTC. It codes for CAISETGTGGQLSYGYTF.

The chain combines TRBV12-3 or TRBV12-4 with TRBJ2-1; D tentatively fits TRBD1 or TRBD2 (5 bases each). This CDR3 comprises 17 residues. V was cut by 7 bases and J by 0 bases, with 19 bases left in between. The CDR3: CASITGTLGISYNEQFF. The CDR3 nucleotides read TGTGCCAGCATCACAGGTACACTCGGGATCTCCTACAATGAGCAGTTCTTC.

The gene calls are TRBV9 and TRBJ1-1; D remains unclear. The CDR3 contains 12 residues. The V and J ends lost 3 bases and 5 bases respectively, with 8 bases between them. CDR1 and CDR2 (germline): SGDLS, YYNGEE. The CDR3 DNA is TGTGCCAGCAGCGGGTCTGGGACTGAAGCTTTCTTT. As protein: CASSGSGTEAFF.

This clonotype has only a few counts. The rearrangement uses TRBV28 and TRBJ2-7, with TRBD1 matching 9 bases. Germline loops: CDR1 MDHEN, CDR2 SYDVKM. This CDR3 contains 16 residues. V was pared by 6 bases and J by 3 bases, with 12 bases of the junction left unmatched. CDR3 bases: TGTGCCAGCAGGGGGACAGGGCCATTGATGGGCTACGAGCAGTACTTC. It specifies CASRGTGPLMGYEQYF.

This clonotype showed up just a few times. The chain couples TRBV4-1 to TRBJ1-4, with D unresolved. Germline CDR1 is MGHRA and CDR2 is YSYEKL. Deletions cut 3 bases from V and 5 bases from J, with 16 bases between. The CDR3 length is 16 residues. The CDR3 bases are TGCGCCAGCAGCCACTTGTGGATGGCGAACAATGAAAAACTGTTTTTT. Its protein is CASSHLWMANNEKLFF.

This clonotype was observed a handful of times. V usage is TRBV29-1 and J usage is TRBJ2-1; D perhaps matches TRBD2 (5 bases). The V end lost 8 bases, the J end lost 0 bases, and 11 bases lay between the germline ends. The CDR3 length is 13 residues. CDR1 is SQVTM, CDR2 ANQGSEA, per germline. CDR3 coding DNA: TGCAGCAGCTTAGCGAGCTCCTACAATGAGCAGTTCTTC. Protein sequence: CSSLASSYNEQFF.